This T cell receptor beta chain was retrieved from a study of T cell clones after liver transplantation. Looking at the study overall: Post-transplant blood was tracked for graft-donor-reactive T cell clones identified in a pre-transplant mixed lymphocyte reaction. HCV positivity affected three of eight recipients; the rest lacked autoimmune or viral indications.

About this clone itself: Its cognate antigen is unknown.

Study-level findings and limits: Migration into the graft, not deletion, may explain lost graft donor-reactive T cells.

Using immunoSEQ multiplex PCR, the repertoire was profiled, and TCRdb retains in-frame clones only, with some absent. The data show some 50,000 clones, with roughly 70% seen just once and around 9.1% held by the top ten. Germline CDR1 reads SGHNT; CDR2 reads YYREEE (reference sequence). The CDR3 is 14 residues long. The J segment lost 10 bases and the V segment lost 2 bases, leaving 5 bases of the junction unmatched. This receptor was obtained from a human patient who received a liver transplant. The graft donor may be the source of some T cells. This specimen consisted of CD4+ T cells from blood, obtained at the 22-month timepoint. This chain joins TRBV5-4 and TRBJ2-3, with 12 bases that match TRBD1. The CDR3 here is CASSFPGQGAAQYF. The CDR3 region has the DNA TGTGCCAGCAGCTTCCCGGGACAGGGGGCTGCGCAGTATTTT.